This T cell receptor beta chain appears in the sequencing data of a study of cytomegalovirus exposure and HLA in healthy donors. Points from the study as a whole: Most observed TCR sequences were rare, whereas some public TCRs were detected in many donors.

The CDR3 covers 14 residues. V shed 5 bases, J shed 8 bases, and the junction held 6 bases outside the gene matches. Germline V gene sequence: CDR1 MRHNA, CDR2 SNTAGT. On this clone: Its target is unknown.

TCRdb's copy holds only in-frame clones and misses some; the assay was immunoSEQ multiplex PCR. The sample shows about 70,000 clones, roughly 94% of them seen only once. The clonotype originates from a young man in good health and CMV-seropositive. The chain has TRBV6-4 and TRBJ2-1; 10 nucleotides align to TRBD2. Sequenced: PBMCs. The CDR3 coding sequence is TGTGCCAGCAGTCCCCTAGCGGGAGCTTATGAGCAGTTCTTC. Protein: CASSPLAGAYEQFF.